This T cell receptor beta chain was identified during a study of blood T cell repertoires in COVID-19. Study in general: Samples of COVID-19 (acute and convalescent) were obtained from the United States, Italy and Spain. Nucleic acid was either cDNA or gDNA, and it came from T cells, B-cell-depleted T cells, or PBMCs.

Measured with immunoSEQ multiplex PCR; TCRdb has only the in-frame clones, and not every one. The sample shows tens of thousands of clones, 84% of them seen only once. The sequence was collected from a man aged 60-69 years with acute or convalescent COVID-19. The sample comprised peripheral blood.

The DNA of the CDR3 is TGTGCCAGCAGTTTATCTACAGGGCTTTATGGCTACACCTTC. Encoded protein: CASSLSTGLYGYTF. The V gene is TRBV27, the J gene TRBJ1-2; D perhaps matches TRBD1 (6 bases). The germline V gene encodes CDR1 MNHEY and CDR2 SMNVEV (reference sequence). V lost 0 bases, J lost 5 bases, and 10 bases lay in between. The CDR3 consists of 14 residues.